A selection of T cell receptor beta chains follows, all from one sample in a study of T cell responses to AZD1222 COVID-19 vaccine. Here immunoSEQ multiplex PCR was the method, and the copy in TCRdb shows in-frame clones only, minus some. The repertoire has about 90,000 clones, roughly 85% of them found once; the top ten carry approximately 7.9%. Sequences were derived from peripheral blood, sampled on day 0 of AZD1222 vaccination. Every receptor here comes from an adult in good health. Each CDR3 is given with its conserved first and last residue. Each record gives: V gene, D gene, J gene, clone size, CDR3 DNA, CDR3 protein. The D gene is left open where the match is weak. Part of the rows lack a size; the others show once, few, many or a class for expanded clones.

V: TRBV5-4
D: .
J: TRBJ2-2
size: .
DNA: TGTGCCAGCAGCTCCCCTAACGGGGAGCTGTTTTTT
CDR3: CASSSPNGELFF

V: TRBV7-2
D: .
J: TRBJ1-3
size: .
DNA: TGTGCCAGCAGCTCAGCTGCGGGGGGAGGAAACACCATATATTTT
CDR3: CASSSAAGGGNTIYF

V: TRBV7-3
D: .
J: TRBJ2-2
size: .
DNA: TGTGCCAGCAGCTTATTCCCGGGGAACACCGGGGAGCTGTTTTTT
CDR3: CASSLFPGNTGELFF

V: TRBV7-8
D: .
J: TRBJ1-6
size: .
DNA: TGTGCCAGCAGCTTTTTGGGAGGGACGGATAATTCACCCCTCCACTTT
CDR3: CASSFLGGTDNSPLHF

V: TRBV5-1
D: TRBD2
J: TRBJ2-1
size: .
DNA: TGCGCCAGCAGCACGGGAGGCCAGAGTGCCTACAATGAGCAGTTCTTC
CDR3: CASSTGGQSAYNEQFF

V: TRBV28
D: .
J: TRBJ2-2
size: .
DNA: TGTGCCAGCCGGGACACAAACACCGGGGAGCTGTTTTTT
CDR3: CASRDTNTGELFF

V: TRBV13
D: .
J: TRBJ1-3
size: .
DNA: TGTGCCAGCAGCCTCTACGGGGGTGCTGGAAACACCATATATTTT
CDR3: CASSLYGGAGNTIYF

V: TRBV19
D: .
J: TRBJ2-2
size: .
DNA: TGTGCCAGTAGTATAGAGGGGAACACCGGGGAGCTGTTTTTT
CDR3: CASSIEGNTGELFF

V: TRBV7-9
D: .
J: TRBJ2-1
size: .
DNA: TGTGCCAGCAGCTCAGAGTATGAGCAGTTCTTC
CDR3: CASSSEYEQFF

V: TRBV28
D: .
J: TRBJ2-5
size: once
DNA: TGTGCCAGCAGTTTAGGGGGGAGCCAAGAGACCCAGTACTTC
CDR3: CASSLGGSQETQYF

V: TRBV7-2
D: TRBD2
J: TRBJ2-1
size: .
DNA: TGTGCCAGCAGCTTAGAGGGAGCGGGGAGGGAGCAGTTCTTC
CDR3: CASSLEGAGREQFF